This T cell receptor beta chain was sequenced for a study of OX40 agonist ivuxolimab in advanced cancers. Broadly, across the study: The costimulatory receptor OX40 (CD134) was targeted by ivuxolimab, a fully human IgG2 agonistic monoclonal antibody. Intravenous ivuxolimab was administered to patients every 2 weeks at six dose levels: 0.01, 0.1, 0.3, 1.5, 3 and 10 mg/kg. Of the roughly 51 patients in dose escalation, about 20 had hepatocellular carcinoma, about 15 had melanoma, 9 had renal cell carcinoma and 9 had head and neck cancer. The dose-escalation cohort was about 83% male with a mean age of approximately 60 years, ranging from roughly 20 to 80. Prior anti-PD-1, anti-PD-L1 or anti-CTLA-4 therapy was permitted, and approximately 41% of dose-escalation patients had received checkpoint inhibitors. Partial responses were achieved by three dose-escalation patients, of whom one had hepatocellular carcinoma and two had cutaneous melanoma. Peripheral TCRbeta sequencing was intended to test whether TCR sequence diversity was altered and clonal T-cell expansion was caused by ivuxolimab. The paper covers the monotherapy dose-escalation part of the phase I ivuxolimab trial, which included N of about 50 patients. Study-level results and caveats: At doses of 0.1 to 3.0 mg/kg, clonal expansion of both CD4+ and CD8+ blood T cells was observed from baseline to week 6. Partial responders in the 0.1-3.0 mg/kg groups had among the lowest normalized peripheral clonal expansion, especially among CD8+ T cells. Antigen specificity was not determined for the clonally expanded peripheral T cells. Low levels of normalized T-cell clonal expansion were also shown by some nonresponding patients. After ivuxolimab, CD8+ T cells had more expanded clones than CD4+ T cells on average.

A note on this clone: It lacks a known antigen. No qualities accompany the bases; no much larger clone lies one base away.

Patients with a history of autoimmune disease or receiving systemic immunosuppression were excluded from the trial. In every dose cohort, peripheral blood was drawn for TCR sequencing at baseline, cycle 4 day 1, and cycle 7 day 1. The samples were taken from a phase I, first-in-human, multicenter, open-label dose-escalation trial of ivuxolimab. Adults with locally advanced or metastatic head and neck squamous cell, hepatocellular, melanoma or renal cell carcinoma were enrolled in the trial. Before TCR sequencing, CD4+ T cells and CD8+ T cells from peripheral blood were sorted into separate populations. Genomic DNA was isolated from the sorted cells so that the TCRbeta CDR3 region could be sequenced. The immunoSEQ Assay was used for sequencing of TCRbeta CDR3 regions. The table was pulled from immuneACCESS by TCRdb, which kept in-frame rearrangements only. Such tables lose some clones; where checked, under half of the loss comes from unresolved V genes, and the rest has no known cause. Across this sample there are under 40,000 clones, with 65% to 80% seen only once. The top ten hold about 8.8% of the sample.

CDR1 and CDR2, per the germline V gene, are ENHRY and SYGVKD. The CDR3 spans 14 residues, from the cysteine through the phenylalanine. CDR3 DNA only is kept here, 42 bases in frame from base 1. The trim is 2 bases for V and 5 bases for J, with a gap of 10 bases between the germline ends. Sequences were derived from CD4+ or CD8+ T cells sorted from blood, sampled in a trial of the OX40 agonist ivuxolimab. The sequence derives from an adult with an advanced solid tumor such as melanoma, head and neck, liver or kidney cancer. The V and J segments used are TRBV10-3 and TRBJ2-1; the D gene identity is not certain. The sequenced DNA: TGTGCCATCAGTGAGAGGGCAGGCAACAATGAGCAGTTCTTC. This sequence encodes CAISERAGNNEQFF.